This TCR beta chain was found in a study of blood T cell repertoires in COVID-19. Looking at the study overall: Researchers got acute and convalescent COVID-19 samples from the United States, Italy and Spain.

The germline CDR1 and CDR2 sequences are SGHAT and FQNNGV. The CDR3 has 17 amino acids. The V and J ends lost 5 bases and 4 bases, in that order; junction bases with no gene match: 12. Original handling: Amplifying reference gene primers gave estimates of nucleated cell counts. Method: immunoSEQ multiplex PCR; TCRdb's copy keeps in-frame clones and lacks some. V, J and clone size reflect that table, while D and trimming were determined from the DNA. In the table there are 95,000 to 120,000 clones, roughly 85% of which are singletons. The sample taken for sequencing was peripheral blood. This sequence was found in a human donor in a cohort sampled during active COVID-19. The chain joins TRBV11-2 to TRBJ2-2, with 8 bases aligning to TRBD2. The CDR3 DNA reads TGTGCCAGCAGCCCCTCCGAGTGGAGCGGGAGCACCGGGGAGCTGTTTTTT. It translates to CASSPSEWSGSTGELFF.